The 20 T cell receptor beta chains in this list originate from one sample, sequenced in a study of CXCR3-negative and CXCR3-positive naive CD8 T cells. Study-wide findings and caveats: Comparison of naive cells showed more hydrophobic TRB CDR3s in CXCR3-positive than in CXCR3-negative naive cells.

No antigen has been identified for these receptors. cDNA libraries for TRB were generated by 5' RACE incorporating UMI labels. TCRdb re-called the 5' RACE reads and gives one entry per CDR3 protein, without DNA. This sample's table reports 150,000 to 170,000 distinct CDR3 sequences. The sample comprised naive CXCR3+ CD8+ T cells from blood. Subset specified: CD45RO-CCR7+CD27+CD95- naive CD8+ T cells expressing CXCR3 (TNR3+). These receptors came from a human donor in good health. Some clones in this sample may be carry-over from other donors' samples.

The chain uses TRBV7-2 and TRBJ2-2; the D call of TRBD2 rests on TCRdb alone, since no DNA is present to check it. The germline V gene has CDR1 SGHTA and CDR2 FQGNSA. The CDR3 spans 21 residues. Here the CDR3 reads CASSLVFLLVGTSGNTGELFF.

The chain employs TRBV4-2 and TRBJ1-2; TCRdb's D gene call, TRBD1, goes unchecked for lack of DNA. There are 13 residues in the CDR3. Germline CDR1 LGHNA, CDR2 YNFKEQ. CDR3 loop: CASSQTGLDGYTF.

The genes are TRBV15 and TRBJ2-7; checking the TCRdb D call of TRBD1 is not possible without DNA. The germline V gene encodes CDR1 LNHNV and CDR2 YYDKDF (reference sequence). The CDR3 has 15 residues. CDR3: CATSRSRVSSYEQYF.

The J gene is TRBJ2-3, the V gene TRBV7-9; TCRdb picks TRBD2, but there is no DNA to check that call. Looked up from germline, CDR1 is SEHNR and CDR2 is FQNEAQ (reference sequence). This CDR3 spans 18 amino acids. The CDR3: CASSFNPLGLADPDTQYF.

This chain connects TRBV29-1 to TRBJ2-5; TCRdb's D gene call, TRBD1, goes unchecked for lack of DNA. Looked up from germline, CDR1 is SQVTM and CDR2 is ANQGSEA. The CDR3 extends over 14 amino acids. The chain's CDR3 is CSVEDGLGVGTQYF.

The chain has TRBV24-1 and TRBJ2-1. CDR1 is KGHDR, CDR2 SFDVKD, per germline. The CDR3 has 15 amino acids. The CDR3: CATSDYWGSRNEQFF.

The CDR3 protein is CASSWTSGRNSEQFF. The V and J genes are TRBV5-1 and TRBJ2-1; without DNA, the TCRdb call of TRBD2 cannot be checked. This CDR3 is built from 15 residues. From germline, CDR1 is SGHRS and CDR2 YFSETQ.

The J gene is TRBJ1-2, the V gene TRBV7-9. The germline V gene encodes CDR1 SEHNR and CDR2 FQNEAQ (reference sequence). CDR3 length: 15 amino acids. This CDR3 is CASTIQSEDYYGYTF.

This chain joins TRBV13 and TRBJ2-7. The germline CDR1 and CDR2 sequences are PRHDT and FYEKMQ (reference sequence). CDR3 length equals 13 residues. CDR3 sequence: CASSLKFSYEQYF.

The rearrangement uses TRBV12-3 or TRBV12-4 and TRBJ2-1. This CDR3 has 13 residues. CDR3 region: CASAFGSYNEQFF.

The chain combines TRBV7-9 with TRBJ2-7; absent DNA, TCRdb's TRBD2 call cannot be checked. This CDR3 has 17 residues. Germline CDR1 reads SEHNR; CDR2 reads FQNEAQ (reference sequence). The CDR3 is CASSGTSSRGTWYEQYF.

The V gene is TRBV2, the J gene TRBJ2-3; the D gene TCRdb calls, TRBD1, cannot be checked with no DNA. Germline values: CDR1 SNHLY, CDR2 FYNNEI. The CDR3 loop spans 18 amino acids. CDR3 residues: CASSVKLRDSRSTDTQYF.

CDR3 residues: CASSYSGEAFF. V usage is TRBV6-5 and J usage is TRBJ1-1. The CDR3 extends over 11 amino acids. CDR1 and CDR2 (germline): MNHEY, SVGAGI.

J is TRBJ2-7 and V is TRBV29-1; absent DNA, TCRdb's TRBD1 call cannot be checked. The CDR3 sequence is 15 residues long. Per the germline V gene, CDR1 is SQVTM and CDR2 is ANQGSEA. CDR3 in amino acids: CSVEEGPGPYGEQYF.

The CDR3 sequence is CASSIGEPYEQYF. This rearrangement joins TRBV5-1 to TRBJ2-7. CDR3 size: 13 residues. In germline, CDR1 is SGHRS, CDR2 YFSETQ. The full variable domain, in which reference TRBV5-1 and TRBJ2-7 provide the parts outside the CDR3, is KAGVTQTPRYLIKTRGQQVTLSCSPISGHRSVSWYQQTPGQGLQFLFEYFSETQRNKGNFPGRFSGRQFSNSRSEMNVSTLELGDSALYLCASSIGEPYEQYFGPGTRLTVT.

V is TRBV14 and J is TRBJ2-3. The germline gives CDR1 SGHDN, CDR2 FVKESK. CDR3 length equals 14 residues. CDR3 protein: CASSQDLGTDTQYF.

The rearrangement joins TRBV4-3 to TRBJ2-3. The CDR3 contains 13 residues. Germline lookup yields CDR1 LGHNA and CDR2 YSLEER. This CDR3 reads CASSQGPTDTQYF.

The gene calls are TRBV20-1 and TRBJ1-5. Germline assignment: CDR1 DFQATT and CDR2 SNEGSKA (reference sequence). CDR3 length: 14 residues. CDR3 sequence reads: CSATSSQEAQPQHF.

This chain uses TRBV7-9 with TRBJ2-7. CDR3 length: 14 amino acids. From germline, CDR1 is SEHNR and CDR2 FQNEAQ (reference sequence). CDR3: CASSYRTSGYEQYF.

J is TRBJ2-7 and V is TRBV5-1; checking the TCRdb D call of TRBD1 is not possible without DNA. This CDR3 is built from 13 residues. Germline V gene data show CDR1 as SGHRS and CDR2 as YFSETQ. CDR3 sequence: CASSPRIGGEQYF.